The sequence of this T cell receptor beta chain was determined in a study of blood T cell repertoires in COVID-19. Study as a whole: COVID-19 samples from acute and convalescent phases originated in the United States, Italy and Spain. T cells, B-cell-depleted T cells, or PBMCs provided the cDNA or gDNA that served as material.

In germline, CDR1 is SGHNT, CDR2 YENEEA. V gave up 2 bases and J gave up 6 bases; unmatched junction bases: 8. This CDR3 spans 16 amino acids. Under the authors' procedure: Scientists estimated how many nucleated cells there were by amplifying reference gene primers. The method was immunoSEQ multiplex PCR; TCRdb's version includes in-frame clones alone and lacks a portion of them. Clonal size and the V and J genes are those of that table, whereas D and trimming came from the DNA. The repertoire consists of about 110,000 clones, with around four fifths occurring once and the leading ten covering about 4%.

The sample consisted of peripheral blood. The clonotype was recovered from a woman between 65 and 79 years old with acute or convalescent COVID-19. The chain joins TRBV11-3 to TRBJ2-1, with 9 bases fitting TRBD2. The CDR3: CASSLRGTSPINEQFF. The CDR3 bases are TGTGCCAGCAGCTTACGCGGGACTAGCCCCATCAATGAGCAGTTCTTC.